A single sample gave rise to the 18 T cell receptor beta chains below, sequenced in a study of metastatic and nonmetastatic thyroid tumors. TCRdb re-clonotyped the PCR reads through MiXCR. The repertoire holds approximately 24,000 clones, with 20% to 25% as singletons. Patients underwent thyroid surgery, and none had received any treatment before it. The sample was blood. The source is a male donor with papillary thyroid cancer or a benign thyroid nodule (not recorded which). Some clones in this sample may be carry-over from other donors' samples.

This clone was recorded many times. The chain carries TRBV13 and TRBJ2-1, with TRBD2 matching over 14 bases. Germline V gene sequence: CDR1 PRHDT, CDR2 FYEKMQ (reference sequence). The V and J ends lost 5 bases and 5 bases, in that order; junction bases with no gene match: 8. The CDR3 totals 17 residues. The CDR3 DNA is TGTGCCAGCAGCGCTCGGACTAGCGGGGGGAAAAACAATGAGCAGTTCTTC. It is translated as CASSARTSGGKNNEQFF. Drawing the rest from reference TRBV13 and TRBJ2-1, the complete variable domain is AAGVIQSPRHLIKEKRETATLKCYPIPRHDTVYWYQQGPGQDPQFLISFYEKMQSDKGSIPDRFSAQQFSDYHSELNMSSLELGDSALYFCASSARTSGGKNNEQFFGPGTRLTVL.

This clone appeared many times. This chain connects TRBV24-1 to TRBJ2-5, with D unresolved. CDR1 is KGHDR and CDR2 is SFDVKD in the germline V gene. V shed 3 bases and J shed 5 bases, with 9 bases lying between them. The length of the CDR3 is 13 residues. The CDR3 reads CATSDLGIETQYF. The DNA of the CDR3 is TGTGCCACCAGTGATCTAGGGATCGAGACCCAGTACTTC.

This clone was recorded at least ten times. This chain joins TRBV6-2 or TRBV6-3 and TRBJ2-3; D may be TRBD1 (5 bases). The germline V gene has CDR1 MNHEY and CDR2 SVGEGT. V shed 8 bases and J shed 2 bases, with 11 bases lying between them. This CDR3 contains 13 residues. The CDR3 coding sequence is TGTGCCAGCGGTGGGGCTCACACAGATACGCAGTATTTT. It translates to CASGGAHTDTQYF.

This clone was observed many times. The chain employs TRBV5-5 and TRBJ2-1; a weak D match, TRBD2 (5 bases). Looked up from germline, CDR1 is SGHKS and CDR2 is YYEKEE (reference sequence). V was pared by 3 bases and J by 0 bases, with 16 bases between. CDR3 length: 17 amino acids. The CDR3 loop reads CASSSMGAVPSYNEQFF. The CDR3 nucleotides are TGTGCCAGCAGCTCGATGGGAGCCGTCCCCTCCTACAATGAGCAGTTCTTC.

This clone was recorded many times. The chain carries TRBV12-3 or TRBV12-4 and TRBJ1-4, with D maybe TRBD1 (6 bases). V was trimmed by 3 bases and J by 0 bases, leaving 11 bases between them. This CDR3 comprises 16 residues. The CDR3 loop reads CASSFKRTATNEKLFF. CDR3 DNA: TGTGCCAGCAGTTTCAAACGGACAGCAACTAATGAAAAACTGTTTTTT.

For this clone: The junction and the germline gene differ at one end; a read error may be behind it. CDR3: CASWLLAGASYEQDF. CDR3 bases: TGTGCCAGCTGGCTTCTAGCGGGGGCCTCCTACGAGCAGGACTTC. This chain connects TRBV28 to TRBJ2-7; 10 bases align to TRBD2. Germline CDR1 reads MDHEN; CDR2 reads SYDVKM. The CDR3 is made up of 15 amino acids.

This clone was observed many times. The V gene is TRBV5-1, the J gene TRBJ2-1; D unresolved. The germline V gene has CDR1 SGHRS and CDR2 YFSETQ. V gave up 2 bases and J gave up 10 bases, with 7 bases separating them. CDR3 length: 11 residues. The CDR3: CASSFRAEQFF. In DNA form, the CDR3 reads TGCGCCAGCAGCTTCCGGGCAGAGCAGTTCTTC.

This clone was counted at least ten times. V gene TRBV13 combines with J gene TRBJ2-1; tentative D call: TRBD1 (5 bases). Germline CDR1 and CDR2: PRHDT and FYEKMQ (reference sequence). Deletions cut 0 bases from V and 9 bases from J, with 9 bases between. The length of the CDR3 is 13 residues. CDR3 DNA sequence: TGTGCCAGCAGCTTAGGACAGGTTGGTGAGCAGTTCTTC. Residues: CASSLGQVGEQFF.

This clone was observed many times. This chain links TRBV15 with TRBJ1-2, with 9 bases lining up with TRBD1. After removal of 4 bases from V and 5 bases from J, the junction contained 8 bases not matched to a gene. Germline values: CDR1 LNHNV, CDR2 YYDKDF (reference sequence). The CDR3 sequence is 15 residues long. CDR3 sequence reads: CATSTRTGDEYGYTF. CDR3 bases: TGTGCCACCAGCACCCGGACAGGGGACGAATATGGCTACACCTTC.

This chain joins TRBV18 and TRBJ1-1; D is ambiguous. The ends were cut back, 5 bases at V and 4 bases at J, with 20 bases in the middle. CDR3 length equals 16 residues. Germline values: CDR1 KGHSH, CDR2 LQKENI. This chain's CDR3 is CASSSERLHTGTEAFF. The CDR3 DNA reads TGTGCCAGCTCATCTGAAAGGCTGCATACGGGCACTGAAGCTTTCTTT.

This clone was observed many times. The chain links TRBV11-1 to TRBJ1-3; 7 bases are shared with TRBD1. The germline CDR1 and CDR2 sequences are SGHAT and FQDESV (reference sequence). The CDR3 is 16 residues long. Losses at the gene ends were 3 bases for V and 4 bases for J; bases not matched to a gene: 9. CDR3 nucleotide sequence: TGTGCCAGCAGCTTTGTTTCAGGGACAGCCGGAAACACCATATATTTT. Translated: CASSFVSGTAGNTIYF.

By share, this clone counts as medium-sized. The V gene is TRBV9, the J gene TRBJ2-3, with a weak D call TRBD2 (6 bases). The germline V gene encodes CDR1 SGDLS and CDR2 YYNGEE. Trimming left V 7 bases short and J 5 bases short, with 17 bases between. CDR3 size: 14 residues. CDR3 sequence reads: CASSSSGVLDTQYF. The CDR3 DNA follows: TGTGCCAGCTCTTCATCGGGAGTCTTAGATACGCAGTATTTT. Filled out from reference TRBV9 and TRBJ2-3, the complete variable domain reads DSGVTQTPKHLITATGQRVTLRCSPRSGDLSVYWYQQSLDQGLQFLIQYYNGEERAKGNILERFSAQQFPDLHSELNLSSLELGDSALYFCASSSSGVLDTQYFGPGTRLTVL.

In its sample, this clone was seen many times. The V and J genes are TRBV27 and TRBJ2-2; D ambiguous. The CDR3 runs 14 residues. Looked up from germline, CDR1 is MNHEY and CDR2 is SMNVEV (reference sequence). V shed 3 bases and J shed 7 bases, with 12 bases lying between them. The CDR3 is CASSLPGRLGELFF. The DNA for the CDR3 is TGTGCCAGCAGTTTGCCAGGACGGCTCGGGGAGCTGTTTTTT.

This clone was seen at least ten times. The chain combines TRBV30 with TRBJ2-7; D is unresolved. This CDR3 contains 12 residues. CDR1 and CDR2 (germline): GTSNPN, SVGIG (reference sequence). Trimming took off 0 bases at V and 1 base at J, with 4 bases between the two ends. The CDR3 nucleotides are TGTGCCTGGAGTGTAGGTTCCTACGAGCAGTACTTC. Encoded protein: CAWSVGSYEQYF.

Ten or more counts support this clone. CDR3 coding DNA: TGTGCCAGCAGTTTAGTCCGGGCGGGCACAGATACGCAGTATTTT. It specifies CASSLVRAGTDTQYF. The V call is TRBV28, the J call TRBJ2-3; D is unresolved. The CDR3 is 15 residues long. CDR1 is MDHEN and CDR2 is SYDVKM in the germline V gene. Trimming removed 2 bases at V and 1 base at J, with 10 bases between.

This clone appeared a single time. At one end the junction does not follow the germline gene, possibly because of a read error. The chain joins TRBV12-3 or TRBV12-4 to TRBJ1-1; D possibly corresponds to TRBD1 (6 bases). There are 14 residues in the CDR3. The DNA of the CDR3 is TGTGCCAGCAGCAAGACAGGTCAGAACACTGAAGATTTCTTT. Encoded protein: CASSKTGQNTEDFF.

This clone was observed many times. The chain joins TRBV5-1 to TRBJ1-2; TRBD1 matches at 11 bases. CDR3 length equals 14 residues. V lost 4 bases to trimming and J lost 6 bases; unmatched junction nucleotides: 5. Germline V lookup: CDR1 SGHRS, CDR2 YFSETQ. The CDR3 coding sequence is TGCGCCAGCAGCGCCGGGACAGGGGGTGATGGCTACACCTTC. It yields the protein CASSAGTGGDGYTF.

This clone has at least ten counts. The J gene is TRBJ2-2, the V gene TRBV18, with a tentative D call TRBD1 (6 bases). V was shortened by 6 bases and J by 1 base, with 12 bases between the two germline ends. The CDR3 contains 15 residues. Per germline, CDR1 KGHSH and CDR2 LQKENI. The CDR3 reads CASSPTRGNTGELFF. Here the CDR3 DNA reads TGTGCCAGCTCGCCCACCAGGGGGAACACCGGGGAGCTGTTTTTT.